The 26 T cell receptor beta chains reported below all come from one sample, sequenced in a study of T-cell memory formation after mild COVID-19. TCRdb re-called the 5' RACE reads with MiXCR, one entry per CDR3 protein. The sample has around 340,000 distinct CDR3 sequences, 10% to 15% seen once. Sequencing was carried out using PBMCs or a T cell subset sorted from them (not recorded which). The receptors stem from a young man who had mild COVID-19 (a few samples of this study predate the infection). Cell type and time point are not known.

The chain carries TRBV3-1 and TRBJ1-2, with D possibly matching TRBD1 (5 bases). There are 14 residues in the CDR3. Germline V CDR1 and CDR2: LGHDT, YNNKEL (reference sequence). The ends were cut back, 4 bases at V and 5 bases at J, with 14 bases in the middle. The CDR3 DNA reads TGTGCCAGCAGCCGAACGACAGCCAATTATGGCTACACCTTC. It codes for CASSRTTANYGYTF.

This clonotype came up many times. The chain recombines TRBV5-1 with TRBJ1-6, with 7 bases identical to TRBD1. Germline V gene data show CDR1 as SGHRS and CDR2 as YFSETQ. The CDR3 extends over 14 amino acids. V lost 5 bases and J lost 5; bases outside the gene matches: 4. The CDR3 reads CASRPGTDNSPLHF. The CDR3 DNA sequence: TGCGCCAGCAGGCCCGGGACAGATAATTCACCCCTCCACTTT.

This rearrangement joins TRBV7-2 to TRBJ2-4, with TRBD2 identical over 11 bases. Germline V gene data show CDR1 as SGHTA and CDR2 as FQGNSA. The CDR3 loop spans 12 amino acids. V lost 6 bases, J lost 8 bases, and 0 bases stayed unmatched. The CDR3, as DNA: TGTGCCAGCAGACTAGCGGGGGACATTCAGTACTTC. Translating gives CASRLAGDIQYF.

V gene TRBV7-9 combines with J gene TRBJ2-5; D remains ambiguous. Germline CDR1 and CDR2: SEHNR and FQNEAQ (reference sequence). The CDR3 is made up of 13 amino acids. The V end was cut by 3 bases, the J end by 4 bases, with 9 bases between. The CDR3 nucleotides are TGTGCCAGCAGCTTCGGTACCACAGAGACCCAGTACTTC. It codes for CASSFGTTETQYF. Using reference TRBV7-9 and TRBJ2-5 for the parts outside the CDR3, the full variable domain is DTGVSQNPRHKITKRGQNVTFRCDPISEHNRLYWYRQTLGQGPEFLTYFQNEAQLEKSRLLSDRFSAERPKGSFSTLEIQRTEQGDSAMYLCASSFGTTETQYFGPGTRLLVL.

The sample holds a few counts of this clonotype. The genes are TRBV9 and TRBJ2-1; TRBD1 might be the D (6 bases). Germline CDR1 is SGDLS and CDR2 is YYNGEE. The ends were cut back, 3 bases at V and 10 bases at J, with 23 bases in the middle. The CDR3 length is 16 residues. The CDR3 loop is CASSATDMDSWGEQFF. CDR3 DNA sequence: TGTGCCAGCAGCGCCACGGATATGGACAGCTGGGGAGAGCAGTTCTTC.

The CDR3 nucleotides are TGTGCCAGCGGAACCGGGACAGGGAACGTCCTGACTTTC. As protein: CASGTGTGNVLTF. The chain recombines TRBV6-6 with TRBJ2-6, with 9 bases matching TRBD1. V shed 8 bases, J shed 10 bases, and the junction held 6 bases outside the gene matches. Per germline, CDR1 MNHNY and CDR2 SVGAGI (reference sequence). This CDR3 is 13 amino acids long.

This clonotype was seen many times. The V call is TRBV7-2, the J call TRBJ1-2; D possibly corresponds to TRBD1 (6 bases). V shed 4 bases and J shed 6 bases, with 18 bases lying between them. This CDR3 contains 15 residues. CDR1 and CDR2 from the germline V gene are SGHTA and FQGNSA. The chain's CDR3 is CASSSYRVQGDGYTF. CDR3 DNA sequence: TGTGCCAGCAGCTCATACAGGGTACAAGGCGATGGCTACACCTTC.

This clonotype showed up just a few times. This rearrangement joins TRBV20-1 to TRBJ2-5; the match to TRBD1 covers 11 bases. The V gene's germline CDR1 is DFQATT and CDR2 SNEGSKA (reference sequence). This CDR3 contains 13 residues. The V gene end was trimmed by 5 bases and the J gene end by 7 bases; junction bases not matched to a gene: 6. The CDR3 loop is CSAGDRGKGTQYF. The CDR3, as DNA: TGCAGTGCTGGGGACAGGGGGAAGGGGACCCAGTACTTC.

This clonotype showed up just a few times. The rearrangement joins TRBV11-2 to TRBJ1-6, with 8 bases lining up with TRBD1. With V trimmed by 3 bases and J by 10 bases, 8 bases remained unmatched. Germline-derived CDR1 and CDR2 are SGHAT and FQNNGV. The CDR3 loop spans 15 amino acids. CDR3: CASSLRAGGESPLHF. As DNA, the CDR3 is TGTGCCAGCAGCTTGAGGGCAGGGGGCGAATCACCCCTCCACTTT.

This clonotype appeared a few times. This chain uses TRBV6-5 with TRBJ1-4; D unclear. With 0 bases removed from V and 7 bases from J, the gap between germline ends came to 18 bases. CDR1 and CDR2 (germline): MNHEY, SVGAGI. The CDR3 is 17 residues long. CDR3 residues: CASSYSASSTRTEKLFF. DNA of the CDR3: TGTGCCAGCAGTTACTCGGCGTCGTCTACCCGAACTGAAAAACTGTTTTTT.

This chain uses TRBV7-9 with TRBJ2-1; D might be TRBD2 (6 bases). There are 15 residues in the CDR3. CDR1 and CDR2 from the germline V gene are SEHNR and FQNEAQ (reference sequence). V lost 0 bases, J lost 4 bases, and 10 bases lay in between. Here the CDR3 DNA reads TGTGCCAGCAGCTTAGCGGGACTGAAATACAATGAGCAGTTCTTC. It yields the protein CASSLAGLKYNEQFF.

This rearrangement joins TRBV7-2 to TRBJ2-7; 7 nucleotides match TRBD2. This CDR3 is built from 13 residues. Germline loops: CDR1 SGHTA, CDR2 FQGNSA. V shed 1 base and J 7 bases; nucleotides not matched to a gene: 4. CDR3 sequence reads: CASSLVEGGEQYF. The CDR3 coding sequence is TGTGCCAGCAGCTTAGTAGAGGGAGGGGAGCAGTACTTC. Drawing the rest from reference TRBV7-2 and TRBJ2-7, the complete variable domain is GAGVSQSPSNKVTEKGKDVELRCDPISGHTALYWYRQSLGQGLEFLIYFQGNSAPDKSGLPSDRFSAERTGGSVSTLTIQRTQQEDSAVYLCASSLVEGGEQYFGPGTRLTVT.

The genes are TRBV9 and TRBJ2-6, with no clear D. V was shortened by 3 bases and J by 6 bases, with 7 bases between the two germline ends. Germline V gene sequence: CDR1 SGDLS, CDR2 YYNGEE. The CDR3 contains 13 residues. CDR3 nucleotides: TGTGCCAGCAGCGCACTCTCGGCCAACGTCCTGACTTTC. It codes for CASSALSANVLTF.

This clonotype has ten or more counts. CDR3 protein: CSARVQRTLGGELFF. DNA for the CDR3: TGCAGTGCTAGAGTGCAGCGGACCTTGGGGGGGGAACTGTTTTTT. This rearrangement joins TRBV20-1 to TRBJ1-4, with TRBD1 as a possible D gene (5 bases). Trimming pared 1 base from V and 12 bases from J, leaving 21 bases between. The CDR3 totals 15 residues. Germline CDR1 reads DFQATT; CDR2 reads SNEGSKA (reference sequence).

This clonotype has ten or more counts. The chain carries TRBV5-1 and TRBJ1-1, with D tentatively TRBD1 (5 bases). Germline CDR1 and CDR2: SGHRS and YFSETQ. Trimming stripped 4 bases from V and 3 bases from J, with 13 bases between. The CDR3 has 14 amino acids. This CDR3 reads CASSPQGLDTEAFF. The DNA of the CDR3 is TGCGCCAGCAGCCCCCAGGGATTGGACACTGAAGCTTTCTTT.

This clonotype appeared many times. The chain recombines TRBV3-1 with TRBJ2-4, with 7 bases matching TRBD2. The V and J ends lost 4 bases and 6 bases, in that order; junction bases with no gene match: 3. The CDR3 consists of 13 residues. Germline V gene lookup returns CDR1 LGHDT and CDR2 YNNKEL (reference sequence). CDR3 amino acids: CASSPGGTNIQYF. Here the CDR3 DNA reads TGTGCCAGCAGCCCCGGGGGGACAAACATTCAGTACTTC.

This clonotype showed up just a few times. The CDR3, as DNA: TGTGCCAGCAGCTACCAATGGACCACTGAAGCTTTCTTT. It is translated as CASSYQWTTEAFF. This chain joins TRBV11-2 and TRBJ1-1, with unresolved D. Germline V gene data show CDR1 as SGHAT and CDR2 as FQNNGV. V was trimmed by 4 bases and J by 4 bases, leaving 10 bases between them. The CDR3 is 13 amino acids. The full variable domain, its missing parts supplied by reference TRBV11-2 and TRBJ1-1, is EAGVAQSPRYKIIEKRQSVAFWCNPISGHATLYWYQQILGQGPKLLIQFQNNGVVDDSQLPKDRFSAERLKGVDSTLKIQPAKLEDSAVYLCASSYQWTTEAFFGQGTRLTVV.

The rearrangement joins TRBV6-2 or TRBV6-3 to TRBJ2-7; D remains unclear. This CDR3 comprises 15 residues. The germline gives CDR1 MNHEY, CDR2 SVGEGT. Deletions cut 2 bases from V and 0 bases from J, with 11 bases between. The CDR3 bases are TGTGCCAGCAGTTACGGTGCCCACCGCTCCTACGAGCAGTACTTC. Translated, it gives CASSYGAHRSYEQYF.

The rearrangement joins TRBV12-3 or TRBV12-4 to TRBJ1-2; 7 nucleotides line up with TRBD1. The CDR3 covers 17 residues. V dropped 5 bases and J dropped 4; count of bases not matched to a gene: 16. The CDR3 DNA is TGTGCCAGCAGTACCCGGGACAGAACTATTGGCGTCTATGGCTACACCTTC. It encodes CASSTRDRTIGVYGYTF.

This clonotype was observed a few times. CDR3 sequence reads: CASSLEYRDGYTF. CDR3 nucleotide sequence: TGTGCCAGCAGCTTAGAATACAGGGACGGCTACACCTTC. This chain connects TRBV7-9 to TRBJ1-2, with TRBD1 as a possible D gene (6 bases). Per germline, CDR1 SEHNR and CDR2 FQNEAQ (reference sequence). V was clipped by 1 base and J by 8 bases, with 11 bases between them. The CDR3 loop spans 13 amino acids. The full variable domain, completed using reference TRBV7-9 and TRBJ1-2, is DTGVSQNPRHKITKRGQNVTFRCDPISEHNRLYWYRQTLGQGPEFLTYFQNEAQLEKSRLLSDRFSAERPKGSFSTLEIQRTEQGDSAMYLCASSLEYRDGYTFGSGTRLTVV.

This chain links TRBV2 with TRBJ1-5, with D possibly matching TRBD1 (6 bases). Germline lookup yields CDR1 SNHLY and CDR2 FYNNEI. Trimming pared 6 bases from V and 2 bases from J, leaving 11 bases between. There are 14 residues in the CDR3. The DNA of the CDR3 is TGTGCCAGCAGCATGGGGGGGCGCAATCAGCCCCAGCATTTT. Amino acids: CASSMGGRNQPQHF.

This clonotype was counted only a few times. The chain has TRBV18 and TRBJ2-3, with unresolved D. The CDR3 extends over 15 amino acids. With 2 bases removed from V and 0 bases from J, the gap between germline ends came to 9 bases. Germline lookup yields CDR1 KGHSH and CDR2 LQKENI. This CDR3 is CASSPAPTSTDTQYF. The CDR3 DNA follows: TGTGCCAGCTCACCAGCCCCGACAAGCACAGATACGCAGTATTTT.

The chain has TRBV5-1 and TRBJ2-5; tentative D call: TRBD2 (5 bases). There are 15 residues in the CDR3. V was shortened by 4 bases and J by 3 bases, with 16 bases between the two germline ends. In germline, CDR1 is SGHRS, CDR2 YFSETQ. This CDR3 is CASSRADYGEETQYF. The CDR3 DNA follows: TGCGCCAGCAGCCGAGCCGACTACGGGGAAGAGACCCAGTACTTC.

This clonotype was observed a handful of times. This chain joins TRBV6-1 and TRBJ1-2, with D possibly being TRBD1 (5 bases). V was pared by 7 bases and J by 0 bases, with 9 bases between. This CDR3 contains 13 residues. Germline-derived CDR1 and CDR2 are MNHNS and SASEGT. The CDR3 DNA reads TGTGCCAGCAATTACAGGTCTAACTATGGCTACACCTTC. Its translation: CASNYRSNYGYTF.

The chain is built from TRBV7-2 and TRBJ2-7; 9 nucleotides match TRBD1. J was trimmed by 4 bases and V by 4 bases; bases with no gene match: 5. Per germline, CDR1 SGHTA and CDR2 FQGNSA. CDR3 size: 14 residues. The CDR3 coding sequence is TGTGCCAGCAGCTCAACAGGGGGCGCTTACGAGCAGTACTTC. It codes for CASSSTGGAYEQYF.

Only a few counts were recorded for this clonotype. The V call is TRBV5-1, the J call TRBJ2-1; 7 positions match TRBD2. CDR1 is SGHRS and CDR2 is YFSETQ in the germline V gene. V trimming: 4 bases; J trimming: 2 bases; junction bases outside the gene matches: 9. The CDR3 contains 16 residues. In DNA, the CDR3 is TGCGCCAGCAGCCCCGCGGGGGTAGGGCCCTACAATGAGCAGTTCTTC. It codes for CASSPAGVGPYNEQFF.